Following are 25 T cell receptor beta chains from one sample sequenced in a study of T cell responses to AZD1222 COVID-19 vaccine. Here immunoSEQ multiplex PCR was the method, and the copy in TCRdb shows in-frame clones only, minus some. The profile shows more than 150,000 clones, around 94% of them singletons. The starting material was peripheral blood, obtained 28 days after the second AZD1222 dose. The receptors shown here come from an adult who received the AZD1222 COVID-19 vaccine.

This chain uses TRBV20-1 with TRBJ2-7; D perhaps matches TRBD2 (6 bases). With 3 bases removed from V and 9 bases from J, the gap between germline ends came to 15 bases. CDR3 length: 12 amino acids. Germline CDR1 and CDR2: DFQATT and SNEGSKA (reference sequence). CDR3 DNA: TGCAGTGCTAGTTGGGGGGTTGGCGTGCAGTACTTC. Translation gives CSASWGVGVQYF.

The chain uses TRBV11-3 and TRBJ1-1; perhaps TRBD1 as D (5 bases). V lost 3 bases and J lost 1, with 12 bases in between. Germline V lookup: CDR1 SGHNT, CDR2 YENEEA. The CDR3 is made up of 15 amino acids. As DNA, the CDR3 is TGTGCCAGCAGCTTTACGGGACGGACGAACACTGAAGCTTTCTTT. It is translated as CASSFTGRTNTEAFF.

The genes are TRBV9 and TRBJ2-2; D remains unclear. Trimming removed 4 bases from V and 6 bases from J, with 16 bases in between. Germline V gene lookup returns CDR1 SGDLS and CDR2 YYNGEE. CDR3 length equals 15 residues. The CDR3 nucleotides are TGTGCCAGCAGCTTCCGCCCTCAAGGGCCCGGGGAGCTGTTTTTT. This encodes CASSFRPQGPGELFF.

The genes are TRBV11-3 and TRBJ1-1, with unresolved D. The CDR3 contains 12 residues. Germline V gene sequence: CDR1 SGHNT, CDR2 YENEEA. The V end lost 1 base, the J end lost 4 bases, and 4 bases lay between the germline ends. As DNA, the CDR3 is TGTGCCAGCAGCTTAGTTGGCACTGAAGCTTTCTTT. The encoded protein is CASSLVGTEAFF. The full variable domain, with the rest looked up from reference TRBV11-3 and TRBJ1-1, is EAGVVQSPRYKIIEKKQPVAFWCNPISGHNTLYWYLQNLGQGPELLIRYENEEAVDDSQLPKDRFSAERLKGVDSTLKIQPAELGDSAVYLCASSLVGTEAFFGQGTRLTVV.

V usage is TRBV25-1 and J usage is TRBJ1-1, with D uncertain. This CDR3 has 13 amino acids. V was pared by 1 base and J by 3 bases, with 6 bases between. Germline CDR1 and CDR2: MGHDK and SYGVNS. The CDR3: CASSELRHTEAFF. CDR3 in DNA: TGTGCCAGCAGTGAATTACGACACACTGAAGCTTTCTTT. Filled out from reference TRBV25-1 and TRBJ1-1, the complete variable domain reads EADIYQTPRYLVIGTGKKITLECSQTMGHDKMYWYQQDPGMELHLIHYSYGVNSTEKGDLSSESTVSRIRTEHFPLTLESARPSHTSQYLCASSELRHTEAFFGQGTRLTVV.

CDR3 residues: CASSPSSGQVRYNSPLHF. CDR3 in DNA: TGCGCCAGCAGCCCTTCAAGCGGACAGGTCCGATATAATTCACCCCTCCACTTT. The chain is built from TRBV5-1 and TRBJ1-6, with 7 bases matching TRBD1. Germline lookup yields CDR1 SGHRS and CDR2 YFSETQ. V shed 4 bases and J 4 bases; nucleotides not matched to a gene: 14. The CDR3 spans 18 residues.

The rearrangement joins TRBV28 to TRBJ2-7; possible D gene TRBD1, 5 bases. This CDR3 spans 14 amino acids. The germline V and J ends were trimmed by 6 bases and 3 bases, with 15 bases remaining between them. CDR1 and CDR2 from the germline V gene are MDHEN and SYDVKM. The CDR3 DNA reads as TGTGCCAGCAGCTCGGCCAGGGATCTCTACGAGCAGTACTTC. The encoded protein is CASSSARDLYEQYF.

This chain joins TRBV4-3 and TRBJ1-3; D is ambiguous. The CDR3 spans 13 residues. The germline V gene has CDR1 LGHNA and CDR2 YSLEER. Trimming pared 0 bases from V and 7 bases from J, leaving 7 bases between. This CDR3 is CASSQDRLNTIYF. The CDR3 DNA follows: TGCGCCAGCAGCCAAGATAGATTGAACACCATATATTTT.

The J gene is TRBJ2-1, the V gene TRBV4-2, with 9 bases lining up with TRBD2. The CDR3 is 16 residues long. Losses at the gene ends were 1 base for V and 6 bases for J; bases not matched to a gene: 7. Germline values: CDR1 LGHNA, CDR2 YNFKEQ. The CDR3 nucleotides read TGTGCCAGCAGCCAAGTAGCGGGAGACCCCCTCAATGAGCAGTTCTTC. Protein product: CASSQVAGDPLNEQFF.

The chain's CDR3 is CASSLPGQGAGGYTF. The CDR3 coding sequence is TGTGCCAGCAGCCTGCCCGGACAGGGGGCTGGTGGCTACACCTTC. The V call is TRBV16, the J call TRBJ1-2, with 11 bases lining up with TRBD1. Germline CDR1 KGHSY, CDR2 FQNENV. The CDR3 is 15 amino acids. J was trimmed by 7 bases and V by 4 bases; bases with no gene match: 8.

The chain joins TRBV9 to TRBJ2-3; tentatively, D is TRBD2 (6 bases). The CDR3 covers 15 residues. V shed 0 bases and J shed 4 bases, with 12 bases lying between them. Germline CDR1 is SGDLS and CDR2 is YYNGEE. The CDR3 loop is CASSVDREPSDTQYF. DNA for the CDR3: TGTGCCAGCAGCGTAGACCGGGAGCCCTCAGATACGCAGTATTTT.

V is TRBV3-1 (or the pseudogene TRBV3-2) and J is TRBJ2-7; D possibly matches TRBD1 or TRBD2 (5 bases each). The CDR3 totals 14 residues. Germline lookup yields CDR1 LGHDT and CDR2 YNNKEL (reference sequence). Trimming removed 1 base from V and 3 bases from J, with 10 bases in between. Here the CDR3 reads CASSQVGDRYEQYF. The CDR3 DNA is TGTGCCAGCAGCCAAGTAGGGGACCGCTACGAGCAGTACTTC.

In its sample, this clone was seen once. The CDR3 here is CASRFGTTNEKLFF. The DNA for the CDR3 is TGTGCCAGCAGATTCGGGACTACTAATGAAAAACTGTTTTTT. The gene calls are TRBV7-9 and TRBJ1-4, with D maybe TRBD1 (5 bases). The CDR3 runs 14 residues. CDR1 and CDR2 (germline): SEHNR, FQNEAQ (reference sequence). V was cut by 6 bases and J by 2 bases, with 10 bases left in between.

The CDR3 region is CATSRDLRYNEQFF. As DNA, the CDR3 is TGTGCCACCAGCAGAGATTTGAGGTACAATGAGCAGTTCTTC. This chain links TRBV15 with TRBJ2-1, with D unresolved. Germline V gene lookup returns CDR1 LNHNV and CDR2 YYDKDF (reference sequence). The CDR3 runs to 14 residues. V gave up 0 bases and J gave up 4 bases, with 7 bases separating them.

The chain uses TRBV7-9 and TRBJ2-3; tentative D call: TRBD2 (5 bases). CDR3 size: 12 residues. Deletions cut 5 bases from V and 4 bases from J, with 7 bases between. Per germline, CDR1 SEHNR and CDR2 FQNEAQ (reference sequence). The CDR3 protein is CASSTRPDTQYF. DNA of the CDR3: TGTGCCAGCAGCACTAGACCAGATACGCAGTATTTT.

The chain employs TRBV6-1 and TRBJ2-1; TRBD2 aligns across 11 bases. V lost 2 bases, J lost 7 bases, and 4 bases stayed unmatched. The CDR3 has 15 residues. The V gene's germline CDR1 is MNHNS and CDR2 SASEGT. The CDR3 DNA reads TGTGCCAGCAGTGAACTAGCGGGAGGCTTTAATGAGCAGTTCTTC. Encoded protein: CASSELAGGFNEQFF.

The V and J genes are TRBV2 and TRBJ2-5, with TRBD1 matching over 9 bases. The CDR3 contains 14 residues. Per the germline V gene, CDR1 is SNHLY and CDR2 is FYNNEI. Germline trimming cut 5 bases from V and 5 bases from J; bases unmatched to any gene: 6. The CDR3 region has the DNA TGTGCCAGCAGTTGGGACAGGGAATGGGAGACCCAGTACTTC. It specifies CASSWDREWETQYF.

This chain connects TRBV25-1 to TRBJ2-7, with D possibly being TRBD2 (5 bases). The germline gives CDR1 MGHDK, CDR2 SYGVNS. Between the trimmed V and J ends, which lost 1 base and 6 bases, there was a span of 10 bases. CDR3 size: 13 residues. The CDR3 DNA is TGTGCCAGCAGTGAATTGTCGGGATTCGAGCAGTACTTC. Its protein is CASSELSGFEQYF.

The J gene is TRBJ1-5, the V gene TRBV4-1, with a tentative D call TRBD1 (6 bases). V was trimmed by 1 base and J by 7 bases, leaving 17 bases between them. Per germline, CDR1 MGHRA and CDR2 YSYEKL. The CDR3 is 16 amino acids. This chain's CDR3 is CASSQVMRGAGQPQHF. DNA of the CDR3: TGCGCCAGCAGCCAAGTTATGAGGGGGGCAGGGCAGCCCCAGCATTTT.

This clone was seen once. V gene TRBV6-1 combines with J gene TRBJ1-1; TRBD1 is a possible D gene (5 bases). The germline CDR1 and CDR2 sequences are MNHNS and SASEGT. The CDR3 sequence is 11 residues long. Trimming removed 11 bases at V and 6 bases at J, with 13 bases between. The CDR3 reads CASWGVAEAFF. CDR3 nucleotides: TGTGCCTCCTGGGGGGTAGCTGAAGCTTTCTTT.

The chain combines TRBV11-3 with TRBJ2-7; D assignment may be TRBD1 or TRBD2 (6 bases each). The CDR3 is made up of 14 amino acids. Germline lookup yields CDR1 SGHNT and CDR2 YENEEA. V lost 3 bases and J lost 2, with 11 bases in between. Here the CDR3 DNA reads TGTGCCAGCAGCTTCGGGGGCGGCACCTACGAGCAGTACTTC. It encodes CASSFGGGTYEQYF.

The chain joins TRBV5-6 to TRBJ1-1; possible D gene TRBD1, 5 bases. Germline lookup yields CDR1 SGHDT and CDR2 YYEEEE. V lost 4 bases, J lost 0 bases, and 13 bases lay in between. CDR3 length equals 15 residues. CDR3 amino acids: CASSELGTMNTEAFF. DNA for the CDR3: TGTGCCAGCAGCGAGTTGGGGACCATGAACACTGAAGCTTTCTTT.

This chain joins TRBV5-1 and TRBJ2-3; 15 bases agree with TRBD2. Per the germline V gene, CDR1 is SGHRS and CDR2 is YFSETQ. After removal of 4 bases from V and 4 bases from J, the junction contained 13 bases not matched to a gene. The CDR3 contains 19 residues. Here the CDR3 DNA reads TGCGCCAGCAGCCACGGACTAGCGGGAGGGCCGGGTGTGTCAGATACGCAGTATTTT. Translation gives CASSHGLAGGPGVSDTQYF. Full variable domain (missing parts from reference TRBV5-1 and TRBJ2-3): KAGVTQTPRYLIKTRGQQVTLSCSPISGHRSVSWYQQTPGQGLQFLFEYFSETQRNKGNFPGRFSGRQFSNSRSEMNVSTLELGDSALYLCASSHGLAGGPGVSDTQYFGPGTRLTVL.

J is TRBJ1-2 and V is TRBV7-9, with D uncertain. V was pared by 0 bases and J by 4 bases, with 12 bases between. CDR3 length: 15 residues. Germline lookup yields CDR1 SEHNR and CDR2 FQNEAQ (reference sequence). The chain's CDR3 is CASSLAGRRIYGYTF. DNA for the CDR3: TGTGCCAGCAGCTTAGCGGGCAGGAGGATCTATGGCTACACCTTC.

This chain connects TRBV5-8 to TRBJ1-2; D gene ambiguous. The CDR3 is 15 amino acids. CDR1 SGHTS and CDR2 YDEGEE come from the germline V gene. V shed 0 bases and J shed 0 bases, with 9 bases lying between them. The DNA of the CDR3 is TGTGCCAGCAGCTTGGAAGGGCAGTCTAACTATGGCTACACCTTC. It encodes CASSLEGQSNYGYTF.